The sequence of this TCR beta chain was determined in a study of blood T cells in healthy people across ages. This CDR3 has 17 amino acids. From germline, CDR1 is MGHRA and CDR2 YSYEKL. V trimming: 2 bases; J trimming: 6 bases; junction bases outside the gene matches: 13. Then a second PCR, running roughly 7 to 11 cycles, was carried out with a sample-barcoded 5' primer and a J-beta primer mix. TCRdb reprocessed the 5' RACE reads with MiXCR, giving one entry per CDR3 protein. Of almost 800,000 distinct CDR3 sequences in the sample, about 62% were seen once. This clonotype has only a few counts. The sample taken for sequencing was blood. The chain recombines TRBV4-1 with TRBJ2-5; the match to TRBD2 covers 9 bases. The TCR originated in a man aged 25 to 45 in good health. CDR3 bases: TGCGCCAGCAGCCAACAAGTCCCTAGCGGGGATGCAAAGACCCAGTACTTC. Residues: CASSQQVPSGDAKTQYF.